This is a list of T cell receptor beta chains from one sample in a study of cytomegalovirus exposure and HLA in healthy donors. The table came from immunoSEQ multiplex PCR; TCRdb's copy has only in-frame clones and leaves some out. The table shows 150,000 to 200,000 clones, with roughly 80% occurring only once. Sequenced input: PBMCs. The receptor set was obtained from a woman aged 50 to 65 in good health and CMV-seronegative. Both conserved end residues are part of each CDR3. D genes are given only for firm matches.

V gene	D gene	J gene	CDR3 protein	CDR3 DNA
TRBV5-4	-	TRBJ2-7	CASSLEPGGYEQYF	TGTGCCAGCAGCTTGGAGCCGGGCGGGTACGAGCAGTACTTC
TRBV6-6	TRBD2	TRBJ2-5	CASRTSAEETQYF	TGTGCCAGCAGGACTAGCGCAGAAGAGACCCAGTACTTC
TRBV5-8	TRBD2	TRBJ2-3	CASSLATALAGTADTQYF	TGTGCCAGCAGCTTGGCCACCGCACTAGCGGGAACGGCAGATACGCAGTATTTT
TRBV19	TRBD1	TRBJ1-2	CASSTDRGRANYGYTF	TGTGCCAGTAGTACGGACAGGGGCCGAGCTAACTATGGCTACACCTTC
TRBV11-1	-	TRBJ2-2	CASSRLGGNTGELFF	TGTGCCAGCAGCCGATTGGGAGGTAACACCGGGGAGCTGTTTTTT
TRBV5-1	TRBD2	TRBJ2-1	CASSLRASGGGEQFF	TGCGCCAGCAGCTTGAGGGCCAGCGGGGGGGGTGAGCAGTTCTTC
TRBV19	-	TRBJ1-3	CASSPPRGLSSGNTIYF	TGTGCCAGTAGTCCCCCCCGTGGACTGAGCTCTGGAAACACCATATATTTT
TRBV5-4	-	TRBJ2-5	CASSLDREETQYF	TGTGCCAGCAGCCTGGACCGCGAAGAGACCCAGTACTTC
TRBV4-3	TRBD1	TRBJ1-1	CASSQARGLGTEAFF	TGCGCCAGCAGCCAAGCGAGGGGGCTGGGCACTGAAGCTTTCTTT
TRBV9	-	TRBJ1-5	CASSGRPRGNQPQHF	TGTGCCAGCAGCGGAAGGCCGCGAGGTAATCAGCCCCAGCATTTT
TRBV18	-	TRBJ1-2	CASSETGVLYGYTF	TGTGCCAGCTCAGAAACAGGCGTCCTCTATGGCTACACCTTC
TRBV29-1	-	TRBJ2-7	CSVVATGAYEQYF	TGCAGCGTTGTGGCGACAGGAGCCTACGAGCAGTACTTC
TRBV6-5	-	TRBJ1-1	CASSLRVGNTEAFF	TGTGCCAGCAGTCTCAGGGTAGGGAACACTGAAGCTTTCTTT
TRBV9	-	TRBJ1-2	CASSVLNYGYTF	TGTGCCAGCAGCGTCCTTAACTATGGCTACACCTTC
TRBV7-9	TRBD1	TRBJ1-1	CASSLGSGTGWTEAFF	TGTGCCAGCAGCTTGGGATCCGGGACAGGGTGGACTGAAGCTTTCTTT
TRBV6-1	-	TRBJ2-1	CASSARVGGEYNEQFF	TGTGCCAGCAGTGCCCGAGTGGGCGGGGAGTACAATGAGCAGTTCTTC
TRBV28	TRBD1	TRBJ1-2	CASSLTGTGMGGYTF	TGTGCCAGCAGTTTAACCGGGACAGGGATGGGTGGCTACACCTTC